This entry lists 31 T cell receptor beta chains sequenced from one sample in a study of T cells after yellow fever vaccination. One entry per CDR3 protein, called by TCRdb with MiXCR from the 5' RACE reads. The sample consists of some 340,000 distinct CDR3 sequences, 4.1% of them appearing once. Specimen: PBMCs, collected 5 days after the yellow fever booster vaccination. The receptors shown here come from a man between 18 and 35 years old who received the YFV17D yellow fever vaccine.

This clonotype was counted only a few times. The V call is TRBV27, the J call TRBJ2-7, with 11 positions matching TRBD2. Germline CDR1 and CDR2: MNHEY and SMNVEV (reference sequence). The CDR3 extends over 15 amino acids. J gave up 6 bases and V 2 bases, and 6 bases lay outside the gene matches. The CDR3 nucleotides read TGTGCCAGCAGTTTACTAGCGGGGGGTCGGGGCGAGCAGTACGTC. Its protein is CASSLLAGGRGEQYV.

This clonotype was counted at least ten times. The chain is built from TRBV5-1 and TRBJ2-7; D gene uncertain. Germline-derived CDR1 and CDR2 are SGHRS and YFSETQ. CDR3 length: 13 residues. The CDR3 DNA follows: TGTGCCAGCAGCTTAGAGACTGGGTACGAGCAGTACGTC. This translates into CASSLETGYEQYV.

The V and J genes are TRBV9 and TRBJ2-3; no clear D gene. This CDR3 region has 13 residues. Deletions cut 3 bases from V and 2 bases from J, with 7 bases between. The V gene's germline CDR1 is SGDLS and CDR2 YYNGEE. The CDR3 nucleotides are TGTGCCAGCAGCGGAGATTTCACAGATACGCAGTATTTT. This gives the protein CASSGDFTDTQYF.

The genes are TRBV20-1 and TRBJ2-1; no definite D call. The germline gives CDR1 DFQATT, CDR2 SNEGSKA (reference sequence). The CDR3 runs to 14 residues. V was shortened by 3 bases and J by 3 bases, with 12 bases between the two germline ends. The CDR3 is CSASIPLHYNEQFF. In DNA, the CDR3 is TGCAGTGCTAGTATTCCCCTGCACTACAATGAGCAGTTCTTC.

This clonotype was observed at least ten times. CDR3 bases: TGCGCCAGCAGCTTGGGACCGCAGAGCTCTGGAAACACCATATATTTT. Protein sequence: CASSLGPQSSGNTIYF. The rearrangement uses TRBV5-1 and TRBJ1-3, with D unclear. V gave up 0 bases and J gave up 0 bases, with 10 bases separating them. CDR3 length: 16 residues. Germline V lookup: CDR1 SGHRS, CDR2 YFSETQ.

V usage is TRBV4-1 and J usage is TRBJ1-2; possible D gene TRBD1, 5 bases. Germline assignment: CDR1 MGHRA and CDR2 YSYEKL. This CDR3 is 13 amino acids long. Deletions cut 1 base from V and 8 bases from J, with 11 bases between. The CDR3 DNA sequence: TGCGCCAGCAGCCAAGTGACCGGGGACGGCTACACCTTC. Translating it yields CASSQVTGDGYTF.

This clonotype showed up many times. This chain joins TRBV7-9 and TRBJ2-1, with D possibly TRBD2 on 5 matching bases. This CDR3 is 15 amino acids long. Germline V gene data show CDR1 as SEHNR and CDR2 as FQNEAQ (reference sequence). Trimming pared 0 bases from V and 2 bases from J, leaving 8 bases between. CDR3 sequence: CASSLAAVAYNEQFF. DNA for the CDR3: TGTGCCAGCAGCTTAGCAGCGGTCGCCTACAATGAGCAGTTCTTC.

This clonotype appeared a few times. J is TRBJ2-3 and V is TRBV4-3; TRBD2 might be the D (6 bases). The CDR3 extends over 18 amino acids. The V gene's germline CDR1 is LGHNA and CDR2 YSLEER. V lost 0 bases and J lost 2, with 18 bases in between. The CDR3 loop is CASSQDLGGVSYTDTQYF. Written as DNA, the CDR3 is TGCGCCAGCAGCCAAGATCTGGGCGGGGTCTCCTACACAGATACGCAGTATTTT.

This clonotype was seen a handful of times. V and J are TRBV18 and TRBJ2-2, with a possible D match to TRBD1 (6 bases). V was clipped by 2 bases and J by 5 bases, with 9 bases between them. Germline V CDR1 and CDR2: KGHSH, LQKENI. CDR3 size: 14 residues. In DNA form, the CDR3 reads TGTGCCAGCTCACCAGGGGGCGAGACCGGGGAGCTGTTTTTT. Amino acid sequence: CASSPGGETGELFF.

This clonotype was picked up a small number of times. The V call is TRBV6-5, the J call TRBJ1-3, with 7 bases aligning to TRBD1. The CDR3 extends over 17 amino acids. Germline values: CDR1 MNHEY, CDR2 SVGAGI. Trimming cost V 2 bases and J 4 bases; bases outside gene matches: 11. The CDR3 DNA reads TGTGCCAGCAGTTACCGACAGGGCGGCTGGTCCGGAAACACCATATATTTT. As protein: CASSYRQGGWSGNTIYF.

This clonotype appeared a few times. The chain combines TRBV27 with TRBJ2-3; 9 positions match TRBD2. The germline CDR1 and CDR2 sequences are MNHEY and SMNVEV (reference sequence). V shed 5 bases, J shed 4 bases, and the junction held 10 bases outside the gene matches. The CDR3 has 16 residues. The DNA for the CDR3 is TGTGCCAGCAGTCCTCTGGCTAGCGGGGTAGCAGATACGCAGTATTTT. It yields the protein CASSPLASGVADTQYF.

The table lists this clonotype with many counts. V is TRBV20-1 and J is TRBJ2-7; 7 bases are a match to TRBD2. Germline CDR1 and CDR2: DFQATT and SNEGSKA (reference sequence). J was trimmed by 7 bases and V by 0 bases; bases with no gene match: 12. This CDR3 has 15 residues. CDR3 loop: CSARELAGVLWEQYV. The CDR3 nucleotides read TGCAGTGCTAGAGAATTGGCGGGAGTCTTGTGGGAGCAGTACGTC.

This clonotype was seen more than once but under ten times. The V and J genes are TRBV27 and TRBJ1-2; D may be TRBD1 (5 bases). CDR3 length equals 15 residues. Looked up from germline, CDR1 is MNHEY and CDR2 is SMNVEV (reference sequence). Deletions cut 0 bases from V and 1 base from J, with 9 bases between. The DNA for the CDR3 is TGTGCCAGCAGTTTATCGTCAGGGATTAACTATGGCTACACCTTC. This gives the protein CASSLSSGINYGYTF.

The chain has TRBV7-9 and TRBJ1-4; D gene unclear. Germline CDR1 is SEHNR and CDR2 is FQNEAQ (reference sequence). CDR3 size: 15 residues. Between the trimmed V and J ends, which lost 0 bases and 3 bases, there was a span of 8 bases. For the CDR3, the DNA is TGTGCCAGCAGCTTAGCAATCGGGGCTAATGAAAAACTGTTTTTT. It codes for CASSLAIGANEKLFF. Filled out from reference TRBV7-9 and TRBJ1-4, the complete variable domain reads DTGVSQNPRHKITKRGQNVTFRCDPISEHNRLYWYRQTLGQGPEFLTYFQNEAQLEKSRLLSDRFSAERPKGSFSTLEIQRTEQGDSAMYLCASSLAIGANEKLFFGSGTQLSVL.

DNA for the CDR3: TGTGCCAGCAGCAGAAATCCCACAGATACGCAGTATTTT. Translated, it gives CASSRNPTDTQYF. The J gene is TRBJ2-3, the V gene TRBV7-2; D gene unclear. The CDR3 sequence is 13 residues long. Germline loops: CDR1 SGHTA, CDR2 FQGNSA. V lost 5 bases, J lost 2 bases, and 8 bases lay in between.

This clonotype showed up many times. V is TRBV4-1 and J is TRBJ2-7; 7 nucleotides line up with TRBD2. The germline gives CDR1 MGHRA, CDR2 YSYEKL. This CDR3 has 14 amino acids. Trimming at V came to 1 base and at J to 3 bases, leaving 3 bases not matched to a gene. The CDR3 DNA reads as TGCGCCAGCAGCCAAGTTTCGGGGGGCTACGAGCAGTACTTC. Amino acids: CASSQVSGGYEQYF.

This clonotype occurred many times. The chain couples TRBV15 to TRBJ2-3; tentatively, D is TRBD1 (6 bases). Trimming left V 0 bases short and J 3 bases short, with 7 bases between. The germline V gene has CDR1 LNHNV and CDR2 YYDKDF (reference sequence). The CDR3 runs to 14 residues. The CDR3: CATSRDQGTDTQYF. CDR3 DNA: TGTGCCACCAGCAGAGATCAGGGGACAGATACGCAGTATTTT.

This clonotype appeared a few times. The V call is TRBV7-8, the J call TRBJ2-7; TRBD1 aligns across 7 bases. Germline V gives CDR1 SGHVS, CDR2 FQNEAQ. CDR3 length equals 13 residues. V was clipped by 4 bases and J by 8 bases; unmatched bases: 8. CDR3 amino acids: CASSSRQGRQQYV. CDR3 DNA sequence: TGTGCCAGCAGCTCCCGACAGGGTAGGCAGCAGTACGTC.

The chain combines TRBV28 with TRBJ2-5, with no clear D. The CDR3 sequence is 13 residues long. Trimming stripped 5 bases from V and 5 bases from J, with 12 bases between. CDR1 is MDHEN and CDR2 is SYDVKM in the germline V gene. The CDR3 reads CASSISRRETQYF. CDR3 nucleotide sequence: TGTGCCAGCAGTATTAGCCGGCGGGAGACCCAGTACTTC.

V is TRBV5-4 and J is TRBJ1-1; D unclear. This CDR3 region has 13 residues. In germline, CDR1 is SGHNT, CDR2 YYREEE (reference sequence). V dropped 0 bases and J dropped 8 bases, with 11 bases sitting between them. The CDR3 coding sequence is TGTGCCAGCAGCTTGGATTATCCGGGAGAAGCTTTCTTT. This sequence encodes CASSLDYPGEAFF.

This clonotype was counted ten times or more. V and J are TRBV7-2 and TRBJ2-3; maybe TRBD2 (6 bases). CDR3 length: 13 amino acids. V dropped 7 bases and J dropped 2 bases, with 10 bases sitting between them. The germline CDR1 and CDR2 sequences are SGHTA and FQGNSA. The CDR3 sequence: CASTGGDTDTQYF. CDR3 nucleotide sequence: TGTGCCAGCACCGGAGGGGACACAGATACGCAGTATTTT.

This clonotype occurred many times. The chain has TRBV6-6 and TRBJ2-3, with D maybe TRBD1 (6 bases). CDR3 length: 13 amino acids. V was trimmed by 6 bases and J by 8 bases, leaving 15 bases between them. Germline V CDR1 and CDR2: MNHNY, SVGAGI (reference sequence). The CDR3 loop is CASSLDQGSTQYF. The CDR3, as DNA: TGTGCCAGCAGCCTTGACCAGGGGAGTACGCAGTATTTT.

This clonotype was counted between two and nine times. V and J are TRBV18 and TRBJ1-1; TRBD1 agrees at 8 bases. With V trimmed by 8 bases and J by 5 bases, 10 bases remained unmatched. This CDR3 contains 14 residues. CDR1 KGHSH and CDR2 LQKENI come from the germline V gene. The CDR3 nucleotides are TGTGCCAGCCTCCCGACAGGGGCTAGGACTGAAGCTTTCTTT. This translates into CASLPTGARTEAFF. The whole variable domain, remainder taken from reference TRBV18 and TRBJ1-1, is NAGVMQNPRHLVRRRGQEARLRCSPMKGHSHVYWYRQLPEEGLKFMVYLQKENIIDESGMPKERFSAEFPKEGPSILRIQQVVRGDSAAYFCASLPTGARTEAFFGQGTRLTVV.

This clonotype was recorded at least ten times. CDR3 DNA: TGCGCCAGCAGCCAAGATACGTTTGAGCAGTTCTTC. Residues: CASSQDTFEQFF. The chain recombines TRBV4-3 with TRBJ2-1, with D unclear. The germline V gene has CDR1 LGHNA and CDR2 YSLEER. This CDR3 region has 12 residues. V lost 0 bases, J lost 9 bases, and 6 bases lay in between.

In its sample, this clonotype was seen a few times. The chain links TRBV6-6 to TRBJ2-1, with 11 bases that match TRBD2. V was clipped by 0 bases and J by 6 bases; unmatched bases: 4. Germline V gene lookup returns CDR1 MNHNY and CDR2 SVGAGI (reference sequence). This CDR3 region has 16 residues. CDR3 coding DNA: TGTGCCAGCAGTTACTCCGGACTAGCGGGTTTCAATGAGCAGTTCTTC. Translation: CASSYSGLAGFNEQFF.

The chain recombines TRBV4-3 with TRBJ1-1; TRBD1 is a possible D gene (6 bases). V lost 5 bases and J 4 bases, leaving 20 bases between the germline ends. Germline values: CDR1 LGHNA, CDR2 YSLEER. The CDR3 is 16 residues long. This CDR3 is CASSGGRGWVGTEAFF. CDR3 nucleotides: TGCGCCAGCAGCGGCGGCAGGGGATGGGTAGGCACTGAAGCTTTCTTT.

This clonotype was found a few times. The rearrangement uses TRBV20-1 and TRBJ1-3; D may be TRBD1 (5 bases). The length of the CDR3 is 15 residues. The V gene lost 5 bases and the J gene lost 0 bases, with 14 bases spanning the gap. Looked up from germline, CDR1 is DFQATT and CDR2 is SNEGSKA (reference sequence). CDR3 residues: CSAPHPGHSGNTIYF. CDR3 in DNA: TGCAGTGCTCCGCACCCAGGGCACTCTGGAAACACCATATATTTT.

This clonotype was observed many times. The J gene is TRBJ2-7, the V gene TRBV10-3; possible D gene TRBD1, 6 bases. Trimming left V 2 bases short and J 4 bases short, with 21 bases between. Germline V gene lookup returns CDR1 ENHRY and CDR2 SYGVKD. The CDR3 totals 17 residues. CDR3 sequence (DNA): TGTGCCATCAGTGAGACGAGGGCCGGGACATCCTTATACGAGCAGTACGTC. Residues: CAISETRAGTSLYEQYV.

In its sample, this clonotype was seen a few times. The chain employs TRBV7-8 and TRBJ1-6; D remains ambiguous. The germline V gene encodes CDR1 SGHVS and CDR2 FQNEAQ. This CDR3 contains 17 residues. V was shortened by 7 bases and J by 0 bases, with 16 bases between the two germline ends. The CDR3 here is CASTYDRMSSYNSPLHF. DNA of the CDR3: TGTGCCAGCACCTACGATCGGATGAGCTCCTATAATTCACCCCTCCACTTT.

This clonotype came up once. The CDR3 protein is CASSFRQGTETEAFF. CDR3 DNA sequence: TGTGCCAGCAGCTTTCGACAGGGCACGGAGACTGAAGCTTTCTTT. The chain links TRBV7-8 to TRBJ1-1; 7 positions match TRBD1. Unmatched junction bases numbered 9, after V lost 3 bases and J lost 5 bases. The CDR3 has 15 residues. Germline-derived CDR1 and CDR2 are SGHVS and FQNEAQ.

The sample holds many counts of this clonotype. The chain is built from TRBV14 and TRBJ1-6, with D uncertain. The V and J ends lost 5 bases and 8 bases respectively, with 4 bases between them. Germline loops: CDR1 SGHDN, CDR2 FVKESK. The CDR3 totals 11 residues. This CDR3 reads CASSRDSPLHF. The CDR3 bases are TGTGCCAGCAGCAGGGATTCACCCCTCCACTTT.